The T cell receptor beta chain under discussion was sequenced for a study of cytomegalovirus exposure and HLA in healthy donors. Across the study: Within an early data release were about 85 million unique TCRs drawn from HLA-typed donors.

The length of the CDR3 is 13 residues. Germline values: CDR1 MDHEN, CDR2 SYDVKM. The junction had 5 bases not matched to a gene; V was cut back by 6 bases and J by 7 bases. 13 Jbeta primers and 60 Vbeta primers were used for the PCR. Profiled with immunoSEQ multiplex PCR; TCRdb holds only in-frame clones, not every one. In the table there are around 100,000 clones, roughly two thirds of which are singletons. The source is a woman aged 25 to 45 in good health and CMV-seronegative. Sequenced material: PBMCs. The rearrangement uses TRBV28 and TRBJ1-5; 8 bases are a match to TRBD1. As DNA, the CDR3 is TGTGCCAGCAGACAGGGGGTGTGGCAGCCCCAGCATTTT. This gives the protein CASRQGVWQPQHF. Full variable domain (rest looked up from reference TRBV28 and TRBJ1-5): DVKVTQSSRYLVKRTGEKVFLECVQDMDHENMFWYRQDPGLGLRLIYFSYDVKMKEKGDIPEGYSVSREKKERFSLILESASTNQTSMYLCASRQGVWQPQHFGDGTRLSIL.